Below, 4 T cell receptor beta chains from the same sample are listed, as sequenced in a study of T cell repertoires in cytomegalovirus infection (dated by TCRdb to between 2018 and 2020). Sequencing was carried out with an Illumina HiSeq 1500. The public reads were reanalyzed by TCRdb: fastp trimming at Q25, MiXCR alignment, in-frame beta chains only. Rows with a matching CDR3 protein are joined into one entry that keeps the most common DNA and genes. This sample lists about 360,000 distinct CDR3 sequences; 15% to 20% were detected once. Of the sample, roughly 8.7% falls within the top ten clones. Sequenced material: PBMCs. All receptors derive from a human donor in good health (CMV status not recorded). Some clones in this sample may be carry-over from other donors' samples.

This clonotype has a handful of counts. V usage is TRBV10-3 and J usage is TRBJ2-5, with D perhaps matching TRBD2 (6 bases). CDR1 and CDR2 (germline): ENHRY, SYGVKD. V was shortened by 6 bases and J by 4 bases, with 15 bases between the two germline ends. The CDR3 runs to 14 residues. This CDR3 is CAISDSLGGETQYF. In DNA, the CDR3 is TGTGCCATCAGCGACAGCCTGGGAGGAGAGACCCAGTACTTC.

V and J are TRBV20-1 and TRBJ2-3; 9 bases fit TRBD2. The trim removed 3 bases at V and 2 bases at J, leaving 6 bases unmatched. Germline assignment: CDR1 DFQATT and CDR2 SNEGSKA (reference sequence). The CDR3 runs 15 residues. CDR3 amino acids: CSARPLAGYTDTQYF. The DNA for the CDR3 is TGCAGTGCTAGGCCCCTAGCGGGGTACACAGATACGCAGTATTTT.

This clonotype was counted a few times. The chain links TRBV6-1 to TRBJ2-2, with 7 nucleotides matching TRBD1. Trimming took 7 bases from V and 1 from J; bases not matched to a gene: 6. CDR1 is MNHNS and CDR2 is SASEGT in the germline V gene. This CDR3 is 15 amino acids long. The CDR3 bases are TGTGCCAGCAATCGGGACAGACTGAACACCGGGGAGCTGTTTTTT. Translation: CASNRDRLNTGELFF.

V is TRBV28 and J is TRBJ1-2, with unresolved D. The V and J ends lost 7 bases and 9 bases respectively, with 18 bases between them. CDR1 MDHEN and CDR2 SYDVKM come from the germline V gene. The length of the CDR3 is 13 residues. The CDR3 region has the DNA TGTGCCAGCACTCCGGGCCTCCTACTAAGCTACACCTTC. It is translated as CASTPGLLLSYTF.